The 3 T cell receptor beta chains listed next were all sequenced from one sample in a study of blood T cell repertoires in COVID-19. Generated by immunoSEQ multiplex PCR, the TCRdb table keeps only in-frame clones and is missing some. The table shows approximately 300,000 clones, with roughly 82% occurring only once. The material sequenced was peripheral blood. The receptors come from a woman between 50 and 59 years old with acute or convalescent COVID-19.

This clone was observed once. The V gene is TRBV4-2, the J gene TRBJ2-5, with a weak D call TRBD2 (6 bases). In germline, CDR1 is LGHNA, CDR2 YNFKEQ. Trimming pared 1 base from V and 10 bases from J, leaving 19 bases between. The CDR3 consists of 15 residues. CDR3 nucleotides: TGTGCCAGCAGCCAAGCAGGACGGAGCCGCGGGGACCAGTACTTC. It yields the protein CASSQAGRSRGDQYF.

This chain joins TRBV5-1 and TRBJ1-5; 8 positions agree with TRBD1. This CDR3 is 14 amino acids long. The J segment lost 5 bases and the V segment lost 5 bases, leaving 6 bases of the junction unmatched. In germline, CDR1 is SGHRS, CDR2 YFSETQ. The CDR3 protein is CASRSGTGDQPQHF. CDR3 in DNA: TGCGCCAGCAGGTCCGGGACAGGAGATCAGCCCCAGCATTTT.

The CDR3 region is CASSEGGRGGEQFF. The CDR3 DNA reads as TGTGCCAGCAGTGAAGGCGGGAGAGGAGGTGAGCAGTTCTTC. The chain uses TRBV6-4 and TRBJ2-1; 7 bases agree with TRBD2. Germline values: CDR1 MRHNA, CDR2 SNTAGT. The J segment lost 9 bases and the V segment lost 3 bases, leaving 8 bases of the junction unmatched. This CDR3 region has 14 residues.